These 16 T cell receptor beta chains originate from one sample sequenced in a study of T-cell memory formation after mild COVID-19. TCRdb re-derived calls from the 5' RACE reads in MiXCR, one entry per CDR3 protein. This sample carries roughly 100,000 distinct CDR3 sequences, approximately 15% of them seen once, and the ten largest clones take over 25%. The sequenced material came from PBMCs or a T cell subset sorted from them (not recorded which). The receptors originated from an adult woman who had mild COVID-19 (a few samples of this study predate the infection). Cell type and time point are not known.

The chain links TRBV5-1 to TRBJ1-2; D not resolved. Germline loops: CDR1 SGHRS, CDR2 YFSETQ. CDR3 length: 14 amino acids. V was cut by 0 bases and J by 3 bases, with 9 bases left in between. CDR3 in amino acids: CASSLVGRDYGYTF. The DNA for the CDR3 is TGCGCCAGCAGCTTGGTCGGACGGGACTATGGCTACACCTTC.

The rearrangement joins TRBV4-3 to TRBJ2-6; the D gene is possibly TRBD1 (5 bases). V was shortened by 0 bases and J by 1 base, with 7 bases between the two germline ends. CDR3 size: 16 residues. Germline V gene sequence: CDR1 LGHNA, CDR2 YSLEER. CDR3 sequence: CASSQEQGSGANVLTF. The CDR3 nucleotides read TGCGCCAGCAGCCAAGAGCAGGGTTCTGGGGCCAACGTCCTGACTTTC.

This clonotype qualifies as medium-sized. The chain joins TRBV29-1 to TRBJ2-4, with TRBD1 matching 7 bases. Germline V gene data show CDR1 as SQVTM and CDR2 as ANQGSEA. Trimming took 8 bases from V and 1 from J; bases not matched to a gene: 23. The CDR3 consists of 19 residues. The CDR3 DNA sequence: TGCAGCATCCAGACAGGGATAGGTGTGGGTCCGTTGGCCAAAAACATTCAGTACTTC. Residues: CSIQTGIGVGPLAKNIQYF. Variable domain in full (rest from reference TRBV29-1 and TRBJ2-4): SAVISQKPSRDICQRGTSLTIQCQVDSQVTMMFWYRQQPGQSLTLIATANQGSEATYESGFVIDKFPISRPNLTFSTLTVSNMSPEDSSIYLCSIQTGIGVGPLAKNIQYFGAGTRLSVL.

The chain joins TRBV25-1 to TRBJ2-5; possibly TRBD1 or TRBD2 for D (5 bases each). The CDR3 consists of 17 residues. Per germline, CDR1 MGHDK and CDR2 SYGVNS. V was clipped by 3 bases and J by 3 bases, with 20 bases between them. The CDR3 DNA follows: TGTGCCAGCAGTGATCGTTCGATCTCCGGGACGGAAGAGACCCAGTACTTC. Its protein product is CASSDRSISGTEETQYF.

The chain combines TRBV7-9 with TRBJ2-3; D call uncertain. V gave up 4 bases and J gave up 7 bases, with 27 bases separating them. The CDR3 runs 18 residues. CDR1 is SEHNR and CDR2 is FQNEAQ in the germline V gene (reference sequence). The CDR3 coding sequence is TGTGCCAGCAGCTCCACAGATTATACCGAGGTGAAGTGGCATACGCAGTATTTT. Translating gives CASSSTDYTEVKWHTQYF.

The V and J genes are TRBV25-1 and TRBJ2-7; the D gene is possibly TRBD1 (6 bases). This CDR3 comprises 13 residues. Germline V gene data show CDR1 as MGHDK and CDR2 as SYGVNS. V dropped 3 bases and J dropped 6 bases, with 12 bases sitting between them. CDR3 sequence reads: CASSDVHRVEQYF. CDR3 DNA sequence: TGTGCCAGCAGTGATGTTCACAGGGTCGAGCAGTACTTC.

The chain combines TRBV9 with TRBJ2-3; tentative D call: TRBD1 (5 bases). Trimming removed 1 base at V and 0 bases at J, with 9 bases between. Germline CDR1 reads SGDLS; CDR2 reads YYNGEE. The CDR3 length is 15 residues. The CDR3 DNA is TGTGCCAGCAGCGTATGGGGCGCCAGCACAGATACGCAGTATTTT. Its translation: CASSVWGASTDTQYF.

The chain recombines TRBV18 with TRBJ2-5, with TRBD2 identical over 7 bases. This CDR3 spans 13 amino acids. Germline CDR1 is KGHSH and CDR2 is LQKENI. V lost 6 bases, J lost 5 bases, and 6 bases stayed unmatched. CDR3 protein: CASSHGRRETQYF. DNA of the CDR3: TGTGCCAGCTCCCACGGGAGGCGCGAGACCCAGTACTTC.

This clonotype has just a few counts. The chain recombines TRBV12-3 or TRBV12-4 with TRBJ1-5; a weak D match, TRBD1 (5 bases). V gave up 7 bases and J gave up 7 bases, with 11 bases separating them. The CDR3 length is 12 residues. The CDR3 spells CASTRGGQPQHF. CDR3 coding DNA: TGTGCCAGCACTCGGGGGGGGCAGCCCCAGCATTTT.

The chain recombines TRBV29-1 with TRBJ2-3; 10 nucleotides align to TRBD1. Germline V gene sequence: CDR1 SQVTM, CDR2 ANQGSEA. The CDR3 spans 14 residues. V lost 7 bases to trimming and J lost 5 bases; unmatched junction nucleotides: 9. CDR3 protein: CSASGTGVVDTQYF. CDR3 DNA sequence: TGCAGCGCATCCGGGACAGGGGTAGTAGATACGCAGTATTTT.

This clonotype was seen more than once but under ten times. V is TRBV29-1 and J is TRBJ1-1, with D hard to call. CDR1 and CDR2 from the germline V gene are SQVTM and ANQGSEA. The CDR3 contains 12 residues. Trimming removed 3 bases from V and 4 bases from J, with 9 bases in between. For the CDR3, the DNA is TGCAGCGTTGATCGGGATCCCACTGAAGCTTTCTTT. This encodes CSVDRDPTEAFF.

This chain joins TRBV20-1 and TRBJ2-7; D not certain. The V end was cut by 0 bases, the J end by 5 bases, with 5 bases between. Looked up from germline, CDR1 is DFQATT and CDR2 is SNEGSKA (reference sequence). There are 11 residues in the CDR3. CDR3 nucleotides: TGCAGTGCTAGAGATTACCACGAGCAGTACTTC. Protein: CSARDYHEQYF.

The chain is built from TRBV6-6 and TRBJ1-5, with a tentative D call TRBD1 (6 bases). Trimming took off 8 bases at V and 2 bases at J, with 13 bases between the two ends. The CDR3 extends over 14 amino acids. Germline CDR1 and CDR2: MNHNY and SVGAGI (reference sequence). This CDR3 reads CASYTAGGNQPQHF. CDR3 nucleotides: TGTGCCAGCTACACGGCAGGGGGCAATCAGCCCCAGCATTTT.

The V and J genes are TRBV7-6 and TRBJ2-7; D could derive from TRBD1 or TRBD2 (5 bases each). The CDR3 is 17 amino acids. Germline CDR1 is SGHVS and CDR2 is FNYEAQ. Between the trimmed V and J ends, which lost 4 bases and 0 bases, there was a span of 19 bases. CDR3 DNA: TGTGCCAGCAGCTCCCGGCTTCTGGGGGTTAGCTCCTACGAGCAGTACTTC. It codes for CASSSRLLGVSSYEQYF.

This chain uses TRBV12-3 or TRBV12-4 with TRBJ2-2; 12 bases agree with TRBD1. V dropped 6 bases and J dropped 0; count of bases not matched to a gene: 2. This CDR3 is 16 amino acids long. Written as DNA, the CDR3 is TGTGCCAGCAGGGGACAGGGGGCCTCGAACACCGGGGAGCTGTTTTTT. Translating it yields CASRGQGASNTGELFF.

This clonotype has at least ten counts. The J gene is TRBJ2-1, the V gene TRBV15; D is possibly TRBD2 (6 bases). V shed 7 bases and J shed 3 bases, with 16 bases lying between them. Looked up from germline, CDR1 is LNHNV and CDR2 is YYDKDF (reference sequence). The CDR3 covers 15 residues. CDR3 sequence reads: CATTDEQGGYNEQFF. The CDR3, as DNA: TGTGCCACCACGGACGAGCAGGGAGGCTACAATGAGCAGTTCTTC.